The 14 T cell receptor beta chains below come from one sample, sequenced in a study of human T cells and chemical hapten exposure. Time point described: pre-sensitization, week 0. Regarding treatment: therapeutic diphenylcyclopropenone sensitization with weekly scalp DPC. TCRdb re-derived calls from the RACE reads in MiXCR, one entry per CDR3 protein. The table includes 62,000 or so distinct CDR3 sequences, approximately 10% detected once. The sequencing used whole blood, collected in connection with sensitization to the hapten diphenylcyclopropenone (DPC). These TCRs come from a woman in her 50s with alopecia areata. Some clones in this sample may be carry-over from other donors' samples.

This clonotype came up a few times. The chain carries TRBV3-1 and TRBJ2-7; D ambiguous. Germline V gene sequence: CDR1 LGHDT, CDR2 YNNKEL (reference sequence). This CDR3 is built from 12 residues. V was shortened by 0 bases and J by 2 bases, with 2 bases between the two germline ends. For the CDR3, the DNA is TGTGCCAGCAGCCAAGATACCTACGAGCAGTACTTC. It encodes CASSQDTYEQYF.

The chain couples TRBV28 to TRBJ1-5, with a tentative D call TRBD1 (5 bases). This CDR3 contains 13 residues. Trimming removed 3 bases from V and 6 bases from J, with 9 bases in between. Germline loops: CDR1 MDHEN, CDR2 SYDVKM. As DNA, the CDR3 is TGTGCCAGCAGTTTGCGGGGGAGTCAGCCCCAGCATTTT. This gives the protein CASSLRGSQPQHF.

This chain connects TRBV9 to TRBJ1-2; 7 nucleotides agree with TRBD1. The CDR3 extends over 14 amino acids. CDR1 and CDR2 from the germline V gene are SGDLS and YYNGEE. V gave up 0 bases and J gave up 2 bases; unmatched junction bases: 1. CDR3 coding DNA: TGTGCCAGCAGCGTAGGACAGGGAAACTATGGCTACACCTTC. It is translated as CASSVGQGNYGYTF.

This clonotype showed up many times. V gene TRBV7-7 combines with J gene TRBJ1-1, with D possibly being TRBD1 (5 bases). CDR3 size: 13 residues. Trimming cost V 8 bases and J 3 bases, with 13 bases left between them. Germline CDR1 is SSHAT and CDR2 is FNYEAQ (reference sequence). The CDR3 nucleotides read TGTGCCAGCGTCGGGACGGTCGACACTGAAGCTTTCTTT. Translated, it gives CASVGTVDTEAFF.

The rearrangement joins TRBV4-2 to TRBJ2-3; TRBD2 aligns across 10 bases. The V and J ends lost 0 bases and 2 bases, in that order; junction bases with no gene match: 5. The CDR3 loop spans 17 amino acids. Germline V gene sequence: CDR1 LGHNA, CDR2 YNFKEQ. CDR3 region: CASSQEIAGGATDTQYF. For the CDR3, the DNA is TGTGCCAGCAGCCAAGAGATAGCGGGGGGAGCCACAGATACGCAGTATTTT.

By share, this clonotype counts as medium-sized. At one of its ends the junction is not consistent with the germline gene, which may arise from a read error. J is TRBJ2-1 and V is TRBV7-6, with D unclear. In germline, CDR1 is SGHVS, CDR2 FNYEAQ. This CDR3 region has 13 residues. DNA for the CDR3: TGTGCCAGCAGCTTAGGGGTCAACAAGGAGCAGTTCTTC. Translating gives CASSLGVNKEQFF.

This clonotype was observed a handful of times. The genes are TRBV7-2 and TRBJ1-6; D remains ambiguous. The V gene's germline CDR1 is SGHTA and CDR2 FQGNSA. The CDR3 loop spans 13 amino acids. V was clipped by 5 bases and J by 9 bases, with 11 bases between them. The CDR3 loop reads CASSPDGPSPLHF. The CDR3 nucleotides read TGTGCCAGCAGCCCCGATGGACCTTCACCCCTCCACTTT.

The chain employs TRBV7-8 and TRBJ1-1; D remains unclear. V lost 4 bases and J 0 bases, leaving 9 bases between the germline ends. The CDR3 sequence is 14 residues long. From germline, CDR1 is SGHVS and CDR2 FQNEAQ. The CDR3 DNA follows: TGTGCCAGCAGCTCGGAGAGTTTGAACACTGAAGCTTTCTTT. Translated: CASSSESLNTEAFF.

This clonotype was counted at least ten times. The chain employs TRBV12-3 or TRBV12-4 and TRBJ1-5; possibly TRBD1 for D (5 bases). V dropped 1 base and J dropped 2 bases, with 12 bases sitting between them. This CDR3 region has 16 residues. CDR3 sequence: CASSLVRTSGNQPQHF. CDR3 nucleotides: TGTGCCAGCAGTTTAGTACGGACAAGCGGCAATCAGCCCCAGCATTTT.

This clonotype was found many times. The chain combines TRBV14 with TRBJ2-3; 13 bases match TRBD2. This CDR3 is 17 amino acids long. V gave up 2 bases and J gave up 5 bases; unmatched junction bases: 7. Germline V gene lookup returns CDR1 SGHDN and CDR2 FVKESK. The CDR3 nucleotides read TGTGCCAGCAGCCAACCGTGGACTAGCGGGAGAATAGATACGCAGTATTTT. Protein: CASSQPWTSGRIDTQYF.

The chain carries TRBV9 and TRBJ2-3; D call uncertain. Germline-derived CDR1 and CDR2 are SGDLS and YYNGEE. V gave up 0 bases and J gave up 5 bases, with 4 bases separating them. The CDR3 is 12 amino acids. For the CDR3, the DNA is TGTGCCAGCAGCGTAGAATTAGATACGCAGTATTTT. This translates into CASSVELDTQYF.

The chain is built from TRBV7-2 and TRBJ2-1, with 9 nucleotides matching TRBD1. After removal of 3 bases from V and 9 bases from J, the junction contained 6 bases not matched to a gene. From germline, CDR1 is SGHTA and CDR2 FQGNSA. This CDR3 is 14 amino acids long. The CDR3 spells CASSFGDRVGEQFF. CDR3 bases: TGTGCCAGCAGCTTCGGGGACAGGGTTGGTGAGCAGTTCTTC.

This clonotype showed up just a few times. V is TRBV27 and J is TRBJ2-1; D is perhaps TRBD1 or TRBD2 (5 bases each). The CDR3 sequence is 14 residues long. The V end was cut by 3 bases, the J end by 10 bases, with 16 bases between. Germline V gene sequence: CDR1 MNHEY, CDR2 SMNVEV (reference sequence). The chain's CDR3 is CASSFALRGAEQFF. The CDR3 DNA follows: TGTGCCAGCAGTTTTGCTTTAAGGGGAGCCGAGCAGTTCTTC.

This chain uses TRBV11-2 with TRBJ2-1, with D hard to call. Germline lookup yields CDR1 SGHAT and CDR2 FQNNGV. The V end was cut by 1 base, the J end by 2 bases, with 9 bases between. This CDR3 has 15 residues. This CDR3 is CASSLVNIAYNEQFF. DNA of the CDR3: TGTGCCAGCAGCTTAGTCAACATAGCCTACAATGAGCAGTTCTTC. Supplemented by reference TRBV11-2 and TRBJ2-1, the full variable domain reads EAGVAQSPRYKIIEKRQSVAFWCNPISGHATLYWYQQILGQGPKLLIQFQNNGVVDDSQLPKDRFSAERLKGVDSTLKIQPAKLEDSAVYLCASSLVNIAYNEQFFGPGTRLTVL.